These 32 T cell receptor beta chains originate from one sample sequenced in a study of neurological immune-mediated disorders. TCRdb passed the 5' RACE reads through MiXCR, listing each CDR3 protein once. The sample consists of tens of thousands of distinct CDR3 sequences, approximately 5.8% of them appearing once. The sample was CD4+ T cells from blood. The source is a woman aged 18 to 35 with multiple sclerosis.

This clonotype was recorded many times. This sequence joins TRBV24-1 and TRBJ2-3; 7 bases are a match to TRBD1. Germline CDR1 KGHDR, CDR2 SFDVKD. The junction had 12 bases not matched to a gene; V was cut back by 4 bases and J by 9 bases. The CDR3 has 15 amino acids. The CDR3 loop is CATSDPGQPFETQYF. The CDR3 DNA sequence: TGTGCCACCAGTGACCCGGGACAGCCCTTTGAGACGCAGTATTTT.

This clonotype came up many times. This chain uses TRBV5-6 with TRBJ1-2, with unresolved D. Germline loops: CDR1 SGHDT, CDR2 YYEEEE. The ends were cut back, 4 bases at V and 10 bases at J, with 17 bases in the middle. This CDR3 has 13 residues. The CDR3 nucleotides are TGTGCCAGCAGCCCTCCTGGCCCACTTGACTACACCTTC. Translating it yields CASSPPGPLDYTF.

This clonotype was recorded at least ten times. This chain's CDR3 is CASSLSGYTGELFF. In DNA, the CDR3 is TGCGCCAGCAGCTTGAGTGGATACACCGGGGAGCTGTTTTTT. The genes are TRBV5-1 and TRBJ2-2; D gene unclear. The germline gives CDR1 SGHRS, CDR2 YFSETQ. This CDR3 has 14 amino acids. The germline V and J ends were trimmed by 1 base and 3 bases, with 7 bases remaining between them. Filled out from reference TRBV5-1 and TRBJ2-2, the complete variable domain reads KAGVTQTPRYLIKTRGQQVTLSCSPISGHRSVSWYQQTPGQGLQFLFEYFSETQRNKGNFPGRFSGRQFSNSRSEMNVSTLELGDSALYLCASSLSGYTGELFFGEGSRLTVL.

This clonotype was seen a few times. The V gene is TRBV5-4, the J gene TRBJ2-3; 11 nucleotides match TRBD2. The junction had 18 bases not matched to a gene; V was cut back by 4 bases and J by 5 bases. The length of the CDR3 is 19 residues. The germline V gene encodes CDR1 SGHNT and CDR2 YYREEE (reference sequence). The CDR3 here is CASSVGLISGLAGGDTQYF. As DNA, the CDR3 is TGTGCCAGCAGCGTGGGTCTCATCTCTGGACTAGCGGGTGGAGATACGCAGTATTTT.

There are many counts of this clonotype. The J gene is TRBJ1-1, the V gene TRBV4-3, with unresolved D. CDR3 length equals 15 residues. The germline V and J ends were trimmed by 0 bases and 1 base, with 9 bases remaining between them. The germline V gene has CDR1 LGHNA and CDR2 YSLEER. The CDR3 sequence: CASSQDLDWNTEAFF. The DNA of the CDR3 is TGCGCCAGCAGCCAAGATCTGGATTGGAACACTGAAGCTTTCTTT.

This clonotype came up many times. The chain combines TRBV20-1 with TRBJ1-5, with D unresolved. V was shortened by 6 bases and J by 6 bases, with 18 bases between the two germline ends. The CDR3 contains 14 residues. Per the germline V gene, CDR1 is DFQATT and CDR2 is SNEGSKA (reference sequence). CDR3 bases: TGCAGTGCGCGGGAAATAGCTGGGAGTCAGCCCCAGCATTTT. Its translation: CSAREIAGSQPQHF.

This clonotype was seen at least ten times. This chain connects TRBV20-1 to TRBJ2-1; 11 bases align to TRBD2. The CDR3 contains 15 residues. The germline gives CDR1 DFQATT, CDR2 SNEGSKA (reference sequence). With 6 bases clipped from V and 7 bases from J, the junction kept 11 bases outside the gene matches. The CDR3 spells CSARTSGRPRNEQFF. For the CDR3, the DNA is TGCAGTGCGCGGACTAGCGGGCGGCCCCGGAATGAGCAGTTCTTC.

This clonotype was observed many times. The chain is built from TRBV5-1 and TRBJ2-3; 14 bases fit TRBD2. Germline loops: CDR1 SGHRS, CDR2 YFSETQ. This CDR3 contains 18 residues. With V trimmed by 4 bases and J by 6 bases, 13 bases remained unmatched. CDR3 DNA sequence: TGCGCCAGCAGCCAGCGGACTAGCGGGAGGCCCCGAGGGGATACGCAGTATTTT. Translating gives CASSQRTSGRPRGDTQYF.

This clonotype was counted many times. DNA for the CDR3: TGTGCCAGCAGTTTTTGGGGCGGGAGGGTCGCCGGGGAGCTGTTTTTT. Translation gives CASSFWGGRVAGELFF. The J gene is TRBJ2-2, the V gene TRBV28, with 9 bases that match TRBD2. The V gene end was trimmed by 3 bases and the J gene end by 6 bases; junction bases not matched to a gene: 8. Germline V gene data show CDR1 as MDHEN and CDR2 as SYDVKM. The CDR3 is made up of 16 amino acids. Complete variable domain (other parts from reference TRBV28 and TRBJ2-2): DVKVTQSSRYLVKRTGEKVFLECVQDMDHENMFWYRQDPGLGLRLIYFSYDVKMKEKGDIPEGYSVSREKKERFSLILESASTNQTSMYLCASSFWGGRVAGELFFGEGSRLTVL.

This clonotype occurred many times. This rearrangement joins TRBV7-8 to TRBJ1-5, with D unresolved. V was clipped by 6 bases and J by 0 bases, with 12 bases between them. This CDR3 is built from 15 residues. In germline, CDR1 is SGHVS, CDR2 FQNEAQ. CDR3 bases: TGTGCCAGCAGTATAAGGAGTCTTAGCAATCAGCCCCAGCATTTT. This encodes CASSIRSLSNQPQHF.

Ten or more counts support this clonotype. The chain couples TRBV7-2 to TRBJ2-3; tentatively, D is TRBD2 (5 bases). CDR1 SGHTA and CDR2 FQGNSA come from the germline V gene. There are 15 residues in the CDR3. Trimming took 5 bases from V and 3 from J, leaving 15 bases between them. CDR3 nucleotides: TGTGCCAGCAGCCCGGTAGGGAGCGTAACAGATACGCAGTATTTT. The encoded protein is CASSPVGSVTDTQYF.

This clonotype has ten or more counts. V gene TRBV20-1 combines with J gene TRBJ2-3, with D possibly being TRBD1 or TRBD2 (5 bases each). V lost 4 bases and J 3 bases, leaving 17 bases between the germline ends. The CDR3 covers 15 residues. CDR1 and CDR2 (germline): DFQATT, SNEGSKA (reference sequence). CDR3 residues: CSANRDVDGTDTQYF. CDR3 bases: TGCAGTGCTAACCGGGACGTCGACGGAACAGATACGCAGTATTTT.

The CDR3 is CASSFVARSSYEQYF. The CDR3 nucleotides read TGTGCCAGCAGTTTTGTCGCGAGGAGCTCCTACGAGCAGTACTTC. This rearrangement joins TRBV12-3 or TRBV12-4 to TRBJ2-7; D call uncertain. There are 15 residues in the CDR3. V was trimmed by 3 bases and J by 0 bases, leaving 12 bases between them.

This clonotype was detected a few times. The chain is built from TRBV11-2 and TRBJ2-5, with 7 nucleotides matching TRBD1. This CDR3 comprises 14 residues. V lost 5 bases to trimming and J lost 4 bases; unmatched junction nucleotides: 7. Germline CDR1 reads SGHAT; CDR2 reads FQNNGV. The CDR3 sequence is CASSTRQGRETQYF. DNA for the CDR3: TGTGCCAGCAGCACTCGACAGGGTAGAGAGACCCAGTACTTC.

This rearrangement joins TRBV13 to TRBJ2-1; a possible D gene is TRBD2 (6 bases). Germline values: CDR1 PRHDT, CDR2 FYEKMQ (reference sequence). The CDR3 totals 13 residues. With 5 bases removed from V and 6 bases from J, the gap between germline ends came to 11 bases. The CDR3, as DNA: TGTGCCAGCAGCCTAACTAGCTTCAATGAGCAGTTCTTC. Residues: CASSLTSFNEQFF. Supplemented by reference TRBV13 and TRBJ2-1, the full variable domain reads AAGVIQSPRHLIKEKRETATLKCYPIPRHDTVYWYQQGPGQDPQFLISFYEKMQSDKGSIPDRFSAQQFSDYHSELNMSSLELGDSALYFCASSLTSFNEQFFGPGTRLTVL.

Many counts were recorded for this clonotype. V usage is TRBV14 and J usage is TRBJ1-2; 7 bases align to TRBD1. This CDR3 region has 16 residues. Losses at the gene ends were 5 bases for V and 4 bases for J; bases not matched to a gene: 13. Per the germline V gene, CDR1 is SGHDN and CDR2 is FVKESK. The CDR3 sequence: CASSFNSGTVPYGYTF. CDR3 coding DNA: TGTGCCAGCAGCTTTAACTCCGGGACAGTGCCCTATGGCTACACCTTC.

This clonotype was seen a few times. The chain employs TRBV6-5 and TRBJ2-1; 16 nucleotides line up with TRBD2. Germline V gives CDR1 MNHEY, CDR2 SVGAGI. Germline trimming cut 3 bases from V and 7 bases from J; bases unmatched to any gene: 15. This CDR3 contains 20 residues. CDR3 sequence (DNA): TGTGCCAGCAGTTATTACGTCCCGGGACTAGCGGGGGGGGGACGGAATGAGCAGTTCTTC. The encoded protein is CASSYYVPGLAGGGRNEQFF.

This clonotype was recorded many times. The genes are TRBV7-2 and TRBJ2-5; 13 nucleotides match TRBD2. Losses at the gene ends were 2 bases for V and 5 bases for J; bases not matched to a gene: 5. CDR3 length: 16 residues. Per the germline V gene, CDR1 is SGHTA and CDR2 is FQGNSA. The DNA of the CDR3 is TGTGCCAGCAGCTTACAACTAGCGGGAGGGCGGGAGACCCAGTACTTC. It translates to CASSLQLAGGRETQYF. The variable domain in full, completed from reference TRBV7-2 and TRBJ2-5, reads GAGVSQSPSNKVTEKGKDVELRCDPISGHTALYWYRQSLGQGLEFLIYFQGNSAPDKSGLPSDRFSAERTGGSVSTLTIQRTQQEDSAVYLCASSLQLAGGRETQYFGPGTRLLVL.

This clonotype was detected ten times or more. The DNA for the CDR3 is TGTGCCAGCAGCTTAACCACTAGCGGGTTCAGAGATACGCAGTATTTT. This codes for CASSLTTSGFRDTQYF. The chain joins TRBV11-2 to TRBJ2-3, with 9 bases identical to TRBD2. V shed 2 bases, J shed 5 bases, and the junction held 8 bases outside the gene matches. The CDR3 runs to 16 residues. Germline CDR1 reads SGHAT; CDR2 reads FQNNGV.

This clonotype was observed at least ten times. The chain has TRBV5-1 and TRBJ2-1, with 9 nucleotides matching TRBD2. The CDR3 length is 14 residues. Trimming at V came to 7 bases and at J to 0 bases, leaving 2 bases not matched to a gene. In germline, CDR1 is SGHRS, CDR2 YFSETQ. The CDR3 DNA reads TGCGCCAGCTATAGCGGGGGCTCCTACAATGAGCAGTTCTTC. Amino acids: CASYSGGSYNEQFF.

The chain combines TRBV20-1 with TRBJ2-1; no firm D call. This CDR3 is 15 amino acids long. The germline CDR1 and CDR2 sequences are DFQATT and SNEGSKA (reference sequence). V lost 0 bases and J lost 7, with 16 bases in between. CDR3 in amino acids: CSARDHAGDRNEQFF. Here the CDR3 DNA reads TGCAGTGCTAGAGATCATGCAGGTGACCGAAATGAGCAGTTCTTC.

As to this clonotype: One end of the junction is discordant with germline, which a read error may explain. CDR3 nucleotide sequence: TGTGCCAGTAGTATTGGGAGACGCCCACATAATCTGCCCCAGCATTTT. It specifies CASSIGRRPHNLPQHF. The chain combines TRBV19 with TRBJ1-5; D unresolved. There are 16 residues in the CDR3. Germline assignment: CDR1 LNHDA and CDR2 SQIVND (reference sequence).

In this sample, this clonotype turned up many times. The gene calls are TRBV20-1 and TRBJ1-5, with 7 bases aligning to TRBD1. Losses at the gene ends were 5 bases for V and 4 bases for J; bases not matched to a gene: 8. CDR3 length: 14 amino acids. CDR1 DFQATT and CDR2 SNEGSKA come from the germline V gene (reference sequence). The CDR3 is CSAPAGQVNQPQHF. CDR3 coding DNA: TGCAGTGCTCCTGCAGGACAGGTGAATCAGCCCCAGCATTTT.

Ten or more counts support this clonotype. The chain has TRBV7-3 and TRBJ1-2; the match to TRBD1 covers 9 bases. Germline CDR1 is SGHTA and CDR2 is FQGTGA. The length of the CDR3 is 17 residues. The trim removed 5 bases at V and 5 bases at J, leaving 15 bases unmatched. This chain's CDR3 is CASSITGGLPYSYGYTF. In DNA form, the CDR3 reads TGTGCCAGCAGCATCACAGGGGGCCTTCCCTATTCGTATGGCTACACCTTC.

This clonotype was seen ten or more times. The CDR3 protein is CASSLAPGVYEQYV. In DNA, the CDR3 is TGCGCCAGCAGCTTGGCTCCTGGAGTTTACGAGCAGTACGTC. The V call is TRBV5-1, the J call TRBJ2-7; D ambiguous. CDR1 and CDR2 from the germline V gene are SGHRS and YFSETQ. There are 14 residues in the CDR3. The ends were cut back, 0 bases at V and 4 bases at J, with 11 bases in the middle.

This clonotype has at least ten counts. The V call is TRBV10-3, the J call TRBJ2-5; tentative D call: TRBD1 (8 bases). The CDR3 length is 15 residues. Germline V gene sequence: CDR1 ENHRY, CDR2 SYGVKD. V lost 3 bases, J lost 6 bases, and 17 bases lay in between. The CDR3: CAISDYLQGGQTQYF. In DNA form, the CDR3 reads TGTGCCATCAGTGACTATCTACAGGGGGGGCAGACCCAGTACTTC.

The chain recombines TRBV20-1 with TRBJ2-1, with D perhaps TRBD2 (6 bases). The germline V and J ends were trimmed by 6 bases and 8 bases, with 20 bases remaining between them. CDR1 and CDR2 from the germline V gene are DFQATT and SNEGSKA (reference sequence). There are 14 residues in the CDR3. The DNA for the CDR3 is TGCAGTGCGAGGCGAGGCGGGGAGTTAGATGAGCAGTTCTTC. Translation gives CSARRGGELDEQFF.

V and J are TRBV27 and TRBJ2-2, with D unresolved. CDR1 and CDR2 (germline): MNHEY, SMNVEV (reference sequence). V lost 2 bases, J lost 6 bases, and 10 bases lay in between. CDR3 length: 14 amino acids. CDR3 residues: CASSLVVQAGELFF. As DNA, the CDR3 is TGTGCCAGCAGTTTAGTGGTTCAGGCCGGGGAGCTGTTTTTT.

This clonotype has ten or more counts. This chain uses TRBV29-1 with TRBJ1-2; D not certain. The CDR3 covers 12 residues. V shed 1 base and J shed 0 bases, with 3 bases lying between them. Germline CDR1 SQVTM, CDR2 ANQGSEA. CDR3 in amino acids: CSVEGPNYGYTF. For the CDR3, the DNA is TGCAGCGTTGAAGGTCCTAACTATGGCTACACCTTC. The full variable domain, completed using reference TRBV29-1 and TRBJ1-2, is SAVISQKPSRDICQRGTSLTIQCQVDSQVTMMFWYRQQPGQSLTLIATANQGSEATYESGFVIDKFPISRPNLTFSTLTVSNMSPEDSSIYLCSVEGPNYGYTFGSGTRLTVV.

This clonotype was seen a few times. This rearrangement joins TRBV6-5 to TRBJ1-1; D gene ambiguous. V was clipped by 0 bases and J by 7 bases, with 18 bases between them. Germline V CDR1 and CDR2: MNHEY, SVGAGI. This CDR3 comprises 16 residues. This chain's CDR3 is CASSYSKAGGFNEAFF. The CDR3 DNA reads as TGTGCCAGCAGTTACTCGAAGGCAGGAGGGTTTAATGAAGCTTTCTTT.

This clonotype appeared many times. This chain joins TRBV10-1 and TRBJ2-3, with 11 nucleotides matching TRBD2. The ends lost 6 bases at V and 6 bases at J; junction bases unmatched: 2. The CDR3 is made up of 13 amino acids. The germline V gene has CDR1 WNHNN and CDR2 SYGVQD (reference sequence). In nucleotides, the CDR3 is TGCGCCAGCAGGGCTAGCGGGGGGGATACGCAGTATTTT. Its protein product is CASRASGGDTQYF.

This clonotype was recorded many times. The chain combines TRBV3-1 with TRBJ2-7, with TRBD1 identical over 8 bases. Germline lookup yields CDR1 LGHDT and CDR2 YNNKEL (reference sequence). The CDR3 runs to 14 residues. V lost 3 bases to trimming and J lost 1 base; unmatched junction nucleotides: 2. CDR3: CASSQGTGSYEQYF. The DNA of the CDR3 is TGTGCCAGCAGCCAGGGGACAGGTTCCTACGAGCAGTACTTC.